The clone carrying this T cell receptor (beta chain) appeared a few times. Its specificity is not known. The CDR3 totals 13 residues. Trimming took 5 bases from V and 1 from J, leaving 12 bases between them. Looked up from germline, CDR1 is DFQATT and CDR2 is SNEGSKA (reference sequence). Treg sorting used a CD4+CD25+CD127-/low gate. Study results and caveats: The larger-cohort validation was restricted to a single TCR beta V-J rearrangement rather than whole repertoires. Greatest tumor Treg TCR overlap was with tumor naive CD4+ cells.

One entry per CDR3 protein results from TCRdb running MiXCR on the 5' RACE reads. The data contain a few thousand distinct CDR3 sequences, more than 60% of them singletons. J is TRBJ2-7 and V is TRBV20-1, with D unclear. The sequence came from a female donor with breast cancer. The sequencing sample was made of Tregs sorted from blood. CDR3 residues: CSASPGESYEQYF. In DNA, the CDR3 is TGCAGTGCTTCCCCAGGAGAGTCCTACGAGCAGTACTTC.